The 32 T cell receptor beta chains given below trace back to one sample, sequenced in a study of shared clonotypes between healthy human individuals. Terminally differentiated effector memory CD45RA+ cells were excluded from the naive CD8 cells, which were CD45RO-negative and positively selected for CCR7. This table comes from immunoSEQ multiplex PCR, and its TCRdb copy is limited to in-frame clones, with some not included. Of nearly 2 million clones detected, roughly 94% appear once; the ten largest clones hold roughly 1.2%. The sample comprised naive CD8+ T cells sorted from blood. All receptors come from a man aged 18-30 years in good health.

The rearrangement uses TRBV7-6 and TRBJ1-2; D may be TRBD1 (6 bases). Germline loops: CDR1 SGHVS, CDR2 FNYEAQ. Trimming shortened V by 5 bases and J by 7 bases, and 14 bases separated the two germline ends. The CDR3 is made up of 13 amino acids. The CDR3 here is CASSPSGGLGYTF. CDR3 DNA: TGTGCCAGCAGCCCAAGCGGGGGGCTTGGCTACACCTTC.

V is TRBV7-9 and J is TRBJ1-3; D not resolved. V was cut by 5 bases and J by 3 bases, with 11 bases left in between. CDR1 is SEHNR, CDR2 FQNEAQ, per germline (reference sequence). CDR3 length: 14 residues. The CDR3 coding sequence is TGTGCCAGCAGCACCACAGAGTTTGGAAACACCATATATTTT. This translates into CASSTTEFGNTIYF.

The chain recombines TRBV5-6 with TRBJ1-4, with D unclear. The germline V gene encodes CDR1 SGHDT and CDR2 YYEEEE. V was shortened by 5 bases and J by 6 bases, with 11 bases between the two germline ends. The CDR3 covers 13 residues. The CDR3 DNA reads TGTGCCAGCAGTTTCGGTTCTGATGAAAAACTGTTTTTT. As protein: CASSFGSDEKLFF.

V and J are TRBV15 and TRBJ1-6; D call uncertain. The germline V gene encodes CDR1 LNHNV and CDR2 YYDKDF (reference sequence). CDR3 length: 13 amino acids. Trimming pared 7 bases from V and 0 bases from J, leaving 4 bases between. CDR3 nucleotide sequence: TGTGCCACCAAGAGCTCCTATAATTCACCCCTCCACTTT. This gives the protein CATKSSYNSPLHF.

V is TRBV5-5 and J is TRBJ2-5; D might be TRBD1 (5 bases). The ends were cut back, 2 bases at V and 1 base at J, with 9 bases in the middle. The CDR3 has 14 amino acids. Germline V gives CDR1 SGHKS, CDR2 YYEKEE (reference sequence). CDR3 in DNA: TGTGCCAGCAGCTTCTACAGGTTCCAAGAGACCCAGTACTTC. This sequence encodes CASSFYRFQETQYF.

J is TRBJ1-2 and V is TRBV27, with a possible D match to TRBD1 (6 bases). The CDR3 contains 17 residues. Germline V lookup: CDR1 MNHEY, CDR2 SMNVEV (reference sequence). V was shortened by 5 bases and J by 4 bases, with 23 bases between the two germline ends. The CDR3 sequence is CASSPHQIPTQGYGYTF. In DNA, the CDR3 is TGTGCCAGCAGTCCCCATCAGATTCCTACACAGGGCTATGGCTACACCTTC.

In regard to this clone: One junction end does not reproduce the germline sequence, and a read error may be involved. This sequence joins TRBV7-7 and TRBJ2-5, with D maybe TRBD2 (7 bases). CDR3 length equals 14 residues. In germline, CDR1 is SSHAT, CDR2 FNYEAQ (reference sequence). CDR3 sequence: CASSRHSGGETQYF. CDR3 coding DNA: TGTGCTAGCAGCAGACACTCGGGGGGCGAGACCCAGTACTTC.

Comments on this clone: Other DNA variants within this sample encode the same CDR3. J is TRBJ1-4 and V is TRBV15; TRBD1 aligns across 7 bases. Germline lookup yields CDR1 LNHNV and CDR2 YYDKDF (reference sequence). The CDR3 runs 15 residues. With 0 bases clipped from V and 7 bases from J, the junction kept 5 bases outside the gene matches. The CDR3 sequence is CATSRDRGLGEKLFF. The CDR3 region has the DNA TGTGCCACCAGCAGAGATAGGGGGCTAGGTGAAAAACTGTTTTTT.

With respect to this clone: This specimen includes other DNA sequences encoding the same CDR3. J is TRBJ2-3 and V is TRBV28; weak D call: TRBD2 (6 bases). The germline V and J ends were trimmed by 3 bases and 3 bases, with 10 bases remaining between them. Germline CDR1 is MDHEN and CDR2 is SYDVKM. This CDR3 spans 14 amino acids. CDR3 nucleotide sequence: TGTGCCAGCAGTTTCCGACTAGGTACAGATACGCAGTATTTT. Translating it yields CASSFRLGTDTQYF.

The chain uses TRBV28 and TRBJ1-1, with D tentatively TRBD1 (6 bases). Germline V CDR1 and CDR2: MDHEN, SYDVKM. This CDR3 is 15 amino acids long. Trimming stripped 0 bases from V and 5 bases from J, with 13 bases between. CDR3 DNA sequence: TGTGCCAGCAGTTTATGGGCAGGGGTGGATACTGAAGCTTTCTTT. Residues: CASSLWAGVDTEAFF.

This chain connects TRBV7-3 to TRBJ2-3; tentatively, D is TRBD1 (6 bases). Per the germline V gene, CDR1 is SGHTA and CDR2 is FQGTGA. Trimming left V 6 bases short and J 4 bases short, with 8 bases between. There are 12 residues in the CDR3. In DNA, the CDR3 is TGTGCCAGCAGATCAGGGGCAGATACGCAGTATTTT. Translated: CASRSGADTQYF. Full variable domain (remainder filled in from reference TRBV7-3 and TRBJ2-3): GAGVSQTPSNKVTEKGKYVELRCDPISGHTALYWYRQSLGQGPEFLIYFQGTGAADDSGLPNDRFFAVRPEGSVSTLKIQRTERGDSAVYLCASRSGADTQYFGPGTRLTVL.

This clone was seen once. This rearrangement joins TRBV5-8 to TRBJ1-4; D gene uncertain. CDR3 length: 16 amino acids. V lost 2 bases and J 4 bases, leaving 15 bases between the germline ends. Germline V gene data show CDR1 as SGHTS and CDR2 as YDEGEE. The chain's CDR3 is CASSFQPDVFNEKLFF. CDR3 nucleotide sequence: TGTGCCAGCAGCTTCCAACCGGACGTCTTTAATGAAAAACTGTTTTTT.

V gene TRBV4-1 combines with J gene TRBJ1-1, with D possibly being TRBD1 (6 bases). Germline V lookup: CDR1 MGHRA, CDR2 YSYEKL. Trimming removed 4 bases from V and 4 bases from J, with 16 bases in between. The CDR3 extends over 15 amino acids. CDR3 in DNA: TGCGCCAGCAGCCCCGGCGGGGGGGGCCGCACTGAAGCTTTCTTT. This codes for CASSPGGGGRTEAFF.

Here the CDR3 DNA reads TGTGCCAGCAGCTTCTCAACGGGGGAAAATGAGCAGTTCTTC. This encodes CASSFSTGENEQFF. This chain links TRBV5-6 with TRBJ2-1; TRBD2 is a possible D gene (6 bases). V was pared by 2 bases and J by 7 bases, with 13 bases between. The germline V gene has CDR1 SGHDT and CDR2 YYEEEE. This CDR3 has 14 amino acids.

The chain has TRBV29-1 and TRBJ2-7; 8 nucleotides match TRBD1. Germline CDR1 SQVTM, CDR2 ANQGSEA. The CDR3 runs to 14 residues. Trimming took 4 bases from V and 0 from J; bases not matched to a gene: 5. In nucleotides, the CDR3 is TGCAGCGTTGGTGGGACAGGCGCCTCCTACGAGCAGTACTTC. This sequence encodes CSVGGTGASYEQYF.

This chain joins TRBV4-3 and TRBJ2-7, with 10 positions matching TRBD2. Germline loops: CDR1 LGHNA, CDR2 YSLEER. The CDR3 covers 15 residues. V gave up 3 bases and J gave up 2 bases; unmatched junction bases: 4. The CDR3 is CASSQLLAGTYEQYF. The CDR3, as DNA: TGCGCCAGCAGCCAGCTACTAGCGGGAACCTACGAGCAGTACTTC.

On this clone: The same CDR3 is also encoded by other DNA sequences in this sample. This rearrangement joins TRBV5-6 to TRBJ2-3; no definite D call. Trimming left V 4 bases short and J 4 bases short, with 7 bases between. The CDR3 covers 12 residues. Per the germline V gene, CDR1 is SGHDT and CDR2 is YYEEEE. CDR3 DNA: TGTGCCAGCAGCCTACTACCAGATACGCAGTATTTT. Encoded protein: CASSLLPDTQYF.

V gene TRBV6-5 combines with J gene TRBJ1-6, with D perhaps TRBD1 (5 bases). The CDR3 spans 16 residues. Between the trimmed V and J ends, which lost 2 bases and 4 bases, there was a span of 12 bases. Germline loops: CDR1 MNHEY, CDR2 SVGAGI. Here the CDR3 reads CASSYQTASYNSPLHF. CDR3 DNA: TGTGCCAGCAGTTACCAGACAGCCTCATATAATTCACCCCTCCACTTT.

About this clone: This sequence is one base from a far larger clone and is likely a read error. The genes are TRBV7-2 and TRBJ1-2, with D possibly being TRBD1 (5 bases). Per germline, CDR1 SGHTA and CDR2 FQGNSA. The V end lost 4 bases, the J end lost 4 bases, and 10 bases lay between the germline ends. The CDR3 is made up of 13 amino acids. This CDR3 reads CASSSGRIYGYTF. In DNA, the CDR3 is TGTGCCAGCAGCTCGGGACGGATCTATGGCTACACCTTC.

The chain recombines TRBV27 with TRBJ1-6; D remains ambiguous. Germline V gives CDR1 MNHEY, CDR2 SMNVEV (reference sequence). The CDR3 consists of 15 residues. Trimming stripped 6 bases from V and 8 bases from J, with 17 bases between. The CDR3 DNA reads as TGTGCCAGCAGGGCCCGCGGGCCCTTCGATTCACCCCTCCACTTT. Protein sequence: CASRARGPFDSPLHF.

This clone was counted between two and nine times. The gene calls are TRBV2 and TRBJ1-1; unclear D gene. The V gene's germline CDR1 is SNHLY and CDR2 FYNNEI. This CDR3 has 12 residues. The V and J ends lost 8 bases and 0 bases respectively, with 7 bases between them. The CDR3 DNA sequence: TGTGCCAGCCGATGGATGAACACTGAAGCTTTCTTT. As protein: CASRWMNTEAFF.

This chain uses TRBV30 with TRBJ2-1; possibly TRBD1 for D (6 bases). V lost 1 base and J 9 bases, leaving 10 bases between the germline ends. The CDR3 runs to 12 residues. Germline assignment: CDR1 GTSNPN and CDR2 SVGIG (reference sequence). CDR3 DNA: TGTGCCTGGAGTGGGACAGTGGCTGAGCAGTTCTTC. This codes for CAWSGTVAEQFF.

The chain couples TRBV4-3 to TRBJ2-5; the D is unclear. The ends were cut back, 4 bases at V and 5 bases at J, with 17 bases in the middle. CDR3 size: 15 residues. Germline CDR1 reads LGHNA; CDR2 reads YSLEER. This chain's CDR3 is CASSPSPVTYETQYF. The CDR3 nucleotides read TGCGCCAGCAGCCCCTCCCCAGTGACATATGAGACCCAGTACTTC.

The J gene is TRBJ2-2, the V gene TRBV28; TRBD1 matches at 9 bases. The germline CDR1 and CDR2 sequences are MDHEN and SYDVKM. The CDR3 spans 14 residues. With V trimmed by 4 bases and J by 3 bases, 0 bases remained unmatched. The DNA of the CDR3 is TGTGCCAGCAGTTGGACAGGGGACACCGGGGAGCTGTTTTTT. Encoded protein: CASSWTGDTGELFF.

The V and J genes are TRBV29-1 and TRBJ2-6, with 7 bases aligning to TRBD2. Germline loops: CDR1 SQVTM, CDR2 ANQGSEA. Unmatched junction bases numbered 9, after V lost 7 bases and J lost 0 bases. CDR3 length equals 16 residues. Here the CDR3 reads CSAVAGPFSGANVLTF. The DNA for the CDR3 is TGCAGCGCCGTAGCGGGTCCCTTCTCTGGGGCCAACGTCCTGACTTTC.

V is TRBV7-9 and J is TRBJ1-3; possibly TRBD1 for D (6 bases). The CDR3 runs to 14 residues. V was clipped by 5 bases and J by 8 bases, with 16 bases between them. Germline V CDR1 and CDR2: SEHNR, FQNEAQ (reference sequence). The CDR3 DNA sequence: TGTGCCAGCAGCCCCCGGGAGGGGGAATACACCATATATTTT. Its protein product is CASSPREGEYTIYF.

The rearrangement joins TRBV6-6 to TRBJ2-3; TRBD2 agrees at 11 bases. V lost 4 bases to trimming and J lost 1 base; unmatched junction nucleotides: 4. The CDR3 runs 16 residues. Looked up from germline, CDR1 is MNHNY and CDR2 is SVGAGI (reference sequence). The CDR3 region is CASSSGLADRTDTQYF. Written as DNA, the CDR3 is TGTGCCAGCAGTTCGGGACTAGCGGACCGCACAGATACGCAGTATTTT.

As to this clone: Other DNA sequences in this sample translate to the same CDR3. CDR3 protein: CASSPSGTPYEQYF. DNA for the CDR3: TGTGCCAGCAGCCCTTCCGGGACACCCTACGAGCAGTACTTC. The chain links TRBV9 to TRBJ2-7, with D maybe TRBD1 (6 bases). This CDR3 is built from 14 residues. Germline values: CDR1 SGDLS, CDR2 YYNGEE. The ends were cut back, 4 bases at V and 2 bases at J, with 13 bases in the middle.

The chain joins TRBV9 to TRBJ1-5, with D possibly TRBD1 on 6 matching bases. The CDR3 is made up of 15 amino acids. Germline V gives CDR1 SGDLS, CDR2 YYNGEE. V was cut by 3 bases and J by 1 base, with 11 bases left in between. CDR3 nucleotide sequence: TGTGCCAGCAGCGAGGGGGGTGGAAGCAATCAGCCCCAGCATTTT. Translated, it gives CASSEGGGSNQPQHF.

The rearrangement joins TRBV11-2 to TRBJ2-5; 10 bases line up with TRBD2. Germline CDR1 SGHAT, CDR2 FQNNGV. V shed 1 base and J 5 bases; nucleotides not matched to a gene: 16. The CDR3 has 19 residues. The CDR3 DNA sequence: TGTGCCAGCAGCTTAGGGTTTGGGCTAGCGGGAGTCCTAACGGAGACCCAGTACTTC. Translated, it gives CASSLGFGLAGVLTETQYF.

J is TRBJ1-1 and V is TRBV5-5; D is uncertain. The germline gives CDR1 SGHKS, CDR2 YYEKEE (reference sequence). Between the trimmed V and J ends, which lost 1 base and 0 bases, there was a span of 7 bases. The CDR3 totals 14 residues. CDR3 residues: CASSLWSMNTEAFF. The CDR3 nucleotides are TGTGCCAGCAGCTTGTGGTCTATGAACACTGAAGCTTTCTTT.

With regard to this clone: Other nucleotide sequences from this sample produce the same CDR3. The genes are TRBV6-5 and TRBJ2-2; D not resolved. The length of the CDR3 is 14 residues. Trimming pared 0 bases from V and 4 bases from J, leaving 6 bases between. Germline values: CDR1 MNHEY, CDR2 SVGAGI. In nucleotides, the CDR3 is TGTGCCAGCAGTTACTCGAGTGGCACCGGGGAGCTGTTTTTT. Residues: CASSYSSGTGELFF.